This section outlines one TCR beta chain sequence together with its context. Its antigen is as yet unknown. These data belong to a study of T cell responses to AZD1222 COVID-19 vaccine. Findings and caveats of the study: There were mostly white British donors and more females than males, and clonal diversity was possibly underestimated.

Assay used: immunoSEQ multiplex PCR; TCRdb lists only in-frame clones, some missing. The table includes 95,000 to 150,000 clones, approximately 90% detected once. The source of this sequence is an adult in good health. The source material was peripheral blood, sampled on day 0 of AZD1222 vaccination.

In DNA, the CDR3 is TGTGCCAGCAGCTCAGGTACAGGGAGTCCGCCCCAGCATTTT. This gives the protein CASSSGTGSPPQHF. The chain has TRBV5-8 and TRBJ1-5, with a weak D call TRBD1 (6 bases). CDR3 size: 14 residues. The V gene's germline CDR1 is SGHTS and CDR2 YDEGEE. V lost 3 bases and J lost 9, with 16 bases in between.